Each of the 16 T cell receptor beta chains below was sequenced from the same sample in a study of blood T cell repertoires in COVID-19. Profiled with immunoSEQ multiplex PCR; TCRdb holds only in-frame clones, not every one. The data hold under 350,000 clones, with roughly 85% observed a single time. The sample consisted of PBMCs or T cells enriched from blood (not recorded which). These receptors were obtained from a woman in her thirties or forties with acute COVID-19.

V and J are TRBV5-5 and TRBJ1-2, with a weak D call TRBD1 (5 bases). The CDR3 has 14 amino acids. Germline CDR1 reads SGHKS; CDR2 reads YYEKEE (reference sequence). The V gene lost 0 bases and the J gene lost 5 bases, with 11 bases spanning the gap. The CDR3 here is CASSLGQPDYGYTF. The DNA of the CDR3 is TGTGCCAGCAGCTTGGGACAGCCCGATTATGGCTACACCTTC.

The gene calls are TRBV3-1 (or the pseudogene TRBV3-2) and TRBJ2-7; 10 bases fit TRBD1. The CDR3 totals 16 residues. Germline CDR1 LGHDT, CDR2 YNNKEL (reference sequence). V shed 0 bases and J 4 bases; nucleotides not matched to a gene: 6. The CDR3 reads CASSQDAGQGWYEQYF. The CDR3 DNA reads TGTGCCAGCAGCCAAGATGCGGGACAGGGGTGGTACGAGCAGTACTTC.

This clone was seen a single time. The V call is TRBV5-4, the J call TRBJ2-7; TRBD2 matches 9 bases. Germline-derived CDR1 and CDR2 are SGHNT and YYREEE (reference sequence). V shed 0 bases and J 2 bases; nucleotides not matched to a gene: 3. The CDR3 totals 15 residues. The chain's CDR3 is CASSLGAGGPYEQYF. CDR3 in DNA: TGTGCCAGCAGCTTGGGGGCGGGAGGGCCCTACGAGCAGTACTTC.

The rearrangement uses TRBV6-2 or TRBV6-3 and TRBJ2-7; 9 nucleotides agree with TRBD2. This CDR3 has 14 residues. The ends lost 8 bases at V and 6 bases at J; junction bases unmatched: 11. CDR1 is MNHEY and CDR2 is SVGEGT in the germline V gene. CDR3 loop: CASGPVAGVREQYF. The CDR3, as DNA: TGTGCCAGCGGCCCGGTAGCGGGGGTTCGCGAGCAGTACTTC.

This chain uses TRBV5-1 with TRBJ2-3; D might be TRBD2 (6 bases). Germline V CDR1 and CDR2: SGHRS, YFSETQ. The CDR3 runs to 14 residues. V lost 9 bases to trimming and J lost 2 bases, with 16 bases between them. The CDR3 spells CATSTSTSTDTQYF. The CDR3 DNA is TGCGCCACCTCCACTAGCACTTCCACAGATACGCAGTATTTT. The whole variable domain, filled in from reference TRBV5-1 and TRBJ2-3, reads KAGVTQTPRYLIKTRGQQVTLSCSPISGHRSVSWYQQTPGQGLQFLFEYFSETQRNKGNFPGRFSGRQFSNSRSEMNVSTLELGDSALYLCATSTSTSTDTQYFGPGTRLTVL.

This rearrangement joins TRBV18 to TRBJ1-1; maybe TRBD1 (6 bases). This CDR3 spans 16 amino acids. The germline V gene has CDR1 KGHSH and CDR2 LQKENI. Trimming removed 3 bases at V and 0 bases at J, with 14 bases between. The CDR3 DNA sequence: TGTGCCAGCTCACCCCGGGACATCAACTTGAACACTGAAGCTTTCTTT. Its protein is CASSPRDINLNTEAFF.

This clone has at least ten counts. The gene calls are TRBV6-5 and TRBJ1-6; the match to TRBD1 covers 8 bases. Looked up from germline, CDR1 is MNHEY and CDR2 is SVGAGI. The CDR3 extends over 15 amino acids. V trimming: 2 bases; J trimming: 8 bases; junction bases outside the gene matches: 5. The CDR3 DNA sequence: TGTGCCAGCAGTTACCTGGGACAGGCCCATTCACCCCTCCACTTT. As protein: CASSYLGQAHSPLHF.

The rearrangement uses TRBV3-1 (or the pseudogene TRBV3-2) and TRBJ2-7; TRBD2 agrees at 11 bases. CDR1 LGHDT and CDR2 YNNKEL come from the germline V gene (reference sequence). This CDR3 spans 14 amino acids. J was trimmed by 4 bases and V by 7 bases; bases with no gene match: 6. The CDR3 region has the DNA TGTGCCAGCACCTCCACTAGCGGGAGTTACGAGCAGTACTTC. Its translation: CASTSTSGSYEQYF.

This clone was recorded a few times. V and J are TRBV7-2 and TRBJ2-7; D is uncertain. CDR1 is SGHTA and CDR2 is FQGNSA in the germline V gene. V was trimmed by 5 bases and J by 1 base, leaving 6 bases between them. The CDR3 extends over 12 amino acids. Here the CDR3 reads CASSVSSYEQYF. For the CDR3, the DNA is TGTGCCAGCAGCGTATCTTCCTACGAGCAGTACTTC.

The rearrangement uses TRBV10-3 and TRBJ1-5; the D gene is possibly TRBD1 (5 bases). V was trimmed by 4 bases and J by 0 bases, leaving 7 bases between them. CDR1 ENHRY and CDR2 SYGVKD come from the germline V gene. The length of the CDR3 is 14 residues. The DNA of the CDR3 is TGTGCCATCAGTGCGGGGGATAGCAATCAGCCCCAGCATTTT. Residues: CAISAGDSNQPQHF.

The chain has TRBV28 and TRBJ1-3, with a tentative D call TRBD1 (6 bases). The length of the CDR3 is 17 residues. Germline lookup yields CDR1 MDHEN and CDR2 SYDVKM. V was pared by 6 bases and J by 1 base, with 19 bases between. As DNA, the CDR3 is TGTGCCAGCAGACAACCGACAGGATCGGGGTCTGGAAACACCATATATTTT. It specifies CASRQPTGSGSGNTIYF. Together with reference TRBV28 and TRBJ1-3, the CDR3 gives the full variable domain: DVKVTQSSRYLVKRTGEKVFLECVQDMDHENMFWYRQDPGLGLRLIYFSYDVKMKEKGDIPEGYSVSREKKERFSLILESASTNQTSMYLCASRQPTGSGSGNTIYFGEGSWLTVV.

The chain carries TRBV12-3 or TRBV12-4 and TRBJ1-1; no clear D. CDR3 length: 13 residues. V dropped 6 bases and J dropped 3 bases, with 11 bases sitting between them. This chain's CDR3 is CASRAQRYTEAFF. The CDR3 DNA follows: TGTGCCAGCAGGGCACAGAGATACACTGAAGCTTTCTTT.

In the case of this clone: This CDR3 is also generated by other DNA sequences in the sample. The chain is built from TRBV5-4 and TRBJ2-3, with 9 bases fitting TRBD2. The CDR3 has 17 amino acids. V was clipped by 1 base and J by 0 bases; unmatched bases: 6. Germline V lookup: CDR1 SGHNT, CDR2 YYREEE (reference sequence). The chain's CDR3 is CASSLLLAGASTDTQYF. CDR3 in DNA: TGTGCCAGCAGCTTGTTATTAGCGGGGGCTAGCACAGATACGCAGTATTTT.

The rearrangement uses TRBV28 and TRBJ1-5; TRBD1 matches 7 bases. The germline CDR1 and CDR2 sequences are MDHEN and SYDVKM. The CDR3 runs 13 residues. Trimming took 7 bases from V and 6 from J; bases not matched to a gene: 6. The CDR3 reads CASNRQGGQPQHF. The CDR3 DNA is TGTGCCAGCAACCGACAGGGTGGTCAGCCCCAGCATTTT. Variable domain in full (rest from reference TRBV28 and TRBJ1-5): DVKVTQSSRYLVKRTGEKVFLECVQDMDHENMFWYRQDPGLGLRLIYFSYDVKMKEKGDIPEGYSVSREKKERFSLILESASTNQTSMYLCASNRQGGQPQHFGDGTRLSIL.

The chain employs TRBV15 and TRBJ1-5; 8 bases fit TRBD1. The CDR3 consists of 14 residues. Germline trimming cut 3 bases from V and 3 bases from J; bases unmatched to any gene: 1. The germline gives CDR1 LNHNV, CDR2 YYDKDF (reference sequence). The CDR3 reads CATSRDRDNQPQHF. Here the CDR3 DNA reads TGTGCCACCAGCAGGGACAGGGACAATCAGCCCCAGCATTTT. The full variable domain, in which reference TRBV15 and TRBJ1-5 provide the parts outside the CDR3, is DAMVIQNPRYQVTQFGKPVTLSCSQTLNHNVMYWYQQKSSQAPKLLFHYYDKDFNNEADTPDNFQSRRPNTSFCFLDIRSPGLGDTAMYLCATSRDRDNQPQHFGDGTRLSIL.

This chain joins TRBV6-1 and TRBJ2-5, with D perhaps matching TRBD2 (7 bases). There are 15 residues in the CDR3. V was clipped by 3 bases and J by 5 bases, with 16 bases between them. Germline V gene sequence: CDR1 MNHNS, CDR2 SASEGT. CDR3 sequence reads: CASSEWGGGEETQYF. The CDR3 nucleotides read TGTGCCAGCAGTGAGTGGGGAGGGGGAGAGGAGACCCAGTACTTC.